The clone carrying this T cell receptor beta chain was seen repeatedly, ten times or more. Germline V gene data show CDR1 as DFQATT and CDR2 as SNEGSKA (reference sequence). V lost 2 bases and J 5 bases, leaving 16 bases between the germline ends. The CDR3 runs to 15 residues. It was RNA transcripts that yielded the amplified TCR beta CDR3 regions. The study used the HTBI primer set for a first-round RT-PCR of the TCR CDR3. Using its own MiXCR run on the multiplex PCR reads, TCRdb lists one record per CDR3 protein. The profile covers roughly 520,000 distinct CDR3 sequences, with approximately 25% appearing a single time and about 11% taken by the ten largest. Each person with ophthalmopathy scored at least 3 on the Clinical Activity Score, reached NOSPECS grade 4 or higher, and had been ill under 3 months. These data come from a study of T cells in Graves' hyperthyroidism and ophthalmopathy.

The chain carries TRBV20-1 and TRBJ1-5; possible D gene TRBD1, 5 bases. Specimen: blood. The TCR originated in a woman in her thirties with Graves' ophthalmopathy. CDR3 nucleotides: TGCAGTGCTAGACCCCCCGGCAGGGACGATCAGCCCCAGCATTTT. Residues: CSARPPGRDDQPQHF.